Included here is one TCR beta chain sequence, with context. This sample is part of a study of blood T cell repertoires in COVID-19. Whole-study context: Donors in the United States, Italy and Spain gave samples during acute or convalescent COVID-19. PBMCs, B-cell-depleted T cells, or T cells were the source of the cDNA or gDNA that made up the material.

In the authors' methods: How many nucleated cells were present was estimated from reference gene primer amplification. Sequencing was performed with immunoSEQ multiplex PCR; in TCRdb, only in-frame clones are kept and a portion is missing. The V and J calls and clone size were taken over from that table, and D and trimming were inferred from the DNA. The profile shows tens of thousands of clones, about four fifths of them singletons. The sample consisted of peripheral blood. The clonotype comes from a woman in her sixties with acute or convalescent COVID-19.

CDR3 DNA sequence: TGTGCCAGCAGCGAGGGGAACAGGGAGAACACTGAAGCTTTCTTT. This codes for CASSEGNRENTEAFF. The chain uses TRBV4-2 and TRBJ1-1; perhaps TRBD1 as D (6 bases). CDR3 length: 15 residues. Germline V gene sequence: CDR1 LGHNA, CDR2 YNFKEQ. V lost 5 bases, J lost 1 base, and 14 bases lay in between.